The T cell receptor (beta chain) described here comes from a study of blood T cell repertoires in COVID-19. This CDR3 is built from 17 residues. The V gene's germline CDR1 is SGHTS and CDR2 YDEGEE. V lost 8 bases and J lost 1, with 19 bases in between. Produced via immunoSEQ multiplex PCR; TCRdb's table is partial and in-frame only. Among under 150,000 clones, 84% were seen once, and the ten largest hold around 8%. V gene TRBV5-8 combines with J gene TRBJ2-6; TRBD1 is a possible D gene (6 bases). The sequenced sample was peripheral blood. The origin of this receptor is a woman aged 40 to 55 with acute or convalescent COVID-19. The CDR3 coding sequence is TGTGCCAGTACCCTGGTCAGGGGTTGGTCTGGGGCCAACGTCCTGACTTTC. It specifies CASTLVRGWSGANVLTF.